This T cell receptor (beta chain) was identified in a study of T cell clonotyping in hematopoietic cell transplantation. In regard to this clone: The target antigen is unknown.

Libraries were prepared by immunoSEQ multiplex PCR; TCRdb keeps only in-frame clonotypes and omits some of them. The sample carries under 30,000 clones, roughly 90% recorded once. General study points: At the given depth, recipient repertoires were over 95% de novo clonotypes.

The sequencing used PBMCs, collected 100 days after allogeneic stem cell transplant. This TCR was sampled from a female patient aged 50 to 60 who had an allogeneic stem cell transplant from a related donor, so the T cells may come from the graft donor. Some clones in this sample may be carry-over from other donors' samples.

CDR3: CASSRGGPDTIYF. For the CDR3, the DNA is TGTGCCAGCAGCCGCGGGGGGCCTGACACCATATATTTT. This chain connects TRBV5-4 to TRBJ1-3, with TRBD1 as a possible D gene (6 bases). The V gene lost 4 bases and the J gene lost 8 bases, with 13 bases spanning the gap. Germline V gives CDR1 SGHNT, CDR2 YYREEE (reference sequence). There are 13 residues in the CDR3.